This T cell receptor beta chain is drawn from a study of blood T cell repertoires in COVID-19. Study processing details: Nucleated cell number was recorded as an estimate derived from reference gene primer amplification. Data came from immunoSEQ multiplex PCR; TCRdb stores just in-frame clones and leaves some out. That table furnishes V, J and clone size, whereas the DNA furnished D and trimming. The sample consists of roughly 260,000 clones, 75% to 95% of them appearing once. Sequences were obtained from peripheral blood. This clonotype originated in a young adult with COVID-19, enrolled during active disease.

In DNA form, the CDR3 reads TGCGCCAGCAGCTTGTACAGGGGAATCGACAATGAGCAGTTCTTC. This codes for CASSLYRGIDNEQFF. The V call is TRBV5-1, the J call TRBJ2-1; 7 bases agree with TRBD1. The germline V gene encodes CDR1 SGHRS and CDR2 YFSETQ. The V segment lost 1 base and the J segment 5 bases; nucleotides outside the gene matches: 6. The CDR3 is 15 amino acids.